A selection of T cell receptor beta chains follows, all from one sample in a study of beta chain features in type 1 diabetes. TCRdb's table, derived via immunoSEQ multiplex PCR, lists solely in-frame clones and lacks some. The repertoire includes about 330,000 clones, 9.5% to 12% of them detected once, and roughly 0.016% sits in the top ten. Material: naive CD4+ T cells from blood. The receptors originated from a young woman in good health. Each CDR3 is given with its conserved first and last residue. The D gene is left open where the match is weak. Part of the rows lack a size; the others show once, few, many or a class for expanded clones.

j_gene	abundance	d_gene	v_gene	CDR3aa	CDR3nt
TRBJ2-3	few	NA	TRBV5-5	CASSGLAETDTQYF	TGTGCCAGCAGCGGCTTAGCGGAGACAGATACGCAGTATTTT
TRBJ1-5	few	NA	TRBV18	CASSYGQPGNQPQHF	TGTGCCAGCTCGTACGGACAGCCGGGCAATCAGCCCCAGCATTTT
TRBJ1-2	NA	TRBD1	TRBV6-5	CASSYMDRGQYGYTF	TGTGCCAGCAGTTACATGGACAGGGGGCAATATGGCTACACCTTC
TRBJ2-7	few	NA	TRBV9	CASSVRETSSYEQYF	TGTGCCAGCAGCGTTCGGGAGACTAGCTCCTACGAGCAGTACTTC
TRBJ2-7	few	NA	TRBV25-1	CASSEYKRESYEQYF	TGTGCCAGCAGTGAATATAAGAGGGAGTCCTACGAGCAGTACTTC
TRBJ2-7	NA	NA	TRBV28	CASTSRDYEQYF	TGTGCCAGCACCTCGAGGGACTACGAGCAGTACTTC
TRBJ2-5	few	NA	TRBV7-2	CASSAPGTQETQYF	TGTGCCAGCAGCGCCCCAGGGACACAAGAGACCCAGTACTTC
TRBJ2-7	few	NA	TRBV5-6	CASSQQGRGEQYF	TGTGCCAGCAGCCAACAGGGCCGGGGCGAGCAGTACTTC
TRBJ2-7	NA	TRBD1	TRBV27	CASSIRGTGNAYEQYF	TGTGCCAGCAGCATTAGAGGGACAGGGAATGCCTACGAGCAGTACTTC
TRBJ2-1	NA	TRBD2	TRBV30	CAWSGTSGSNEQFF	TGTGCCTGGTCCGGGACTAGCGGGAGCAATGAGCAGTTCTTC
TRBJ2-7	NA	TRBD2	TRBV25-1	CASSELKGLGSEQYF	TGTGCCAGCAGTGAACTGAAGGGACTAGGATCCGAGCAGTACTTC
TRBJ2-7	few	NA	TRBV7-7	CASSLRLAWREQYF	TGTGCTAGCAGCTTGCGGCTTGCCTGGCGCGAGCAGTACTTC
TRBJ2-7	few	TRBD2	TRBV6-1	CASRVAGGTYEQYF	TGTGCCAGCAGGGTAGCGGGAGGGACCTACGAGCAGTACTTC
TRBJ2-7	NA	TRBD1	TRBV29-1	CSVAGTGSIHEQYF	TGCAGCGTTGCAGGGACAGGGTCGATCCACGAGCAGTACTTC
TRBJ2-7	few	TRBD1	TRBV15	CATSSKGRIGTGLYEQYF	TGTGCCACCAGCAGTAAGGGGCGTATCGGGACAGGGCTGTACGAGCAGTACTTC
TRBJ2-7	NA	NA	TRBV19	CASSISATPSYEQYF	TGTGCCAGTAGTATATCCGCGACTCCTTCCTACGAGCAGTACTTC
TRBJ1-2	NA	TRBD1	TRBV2	CASRDRGREVKDYGYTF	TGTGCCAGCAGGGACAGGGGGCGCGAGGTTAAGGACTATGGCTACACCTTC
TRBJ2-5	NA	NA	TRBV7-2	CASSFSQGDWTQYF	TGTGCCAGCAGCTTTTCACAGGGTGATTGGACCCAGTACTTC
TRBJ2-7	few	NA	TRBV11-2	CASSLDAEDYEQYF	TGTGCCAGCAGCTTAGATGCCGAGGACTACGAGCAGTACTTC
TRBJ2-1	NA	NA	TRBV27	CASSKRRDSQSYNEQFF	TGTGCCAGCAGTAAGAGACGGGACTCCCAATCCTACAATGAGCAGTTCTTC
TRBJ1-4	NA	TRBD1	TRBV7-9	CASSRGQGEEKLFF	TGTGCCAGCAGCCGAGGACAGGGAGAGGAAAAACTGTTTTTT
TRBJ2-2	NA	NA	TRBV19	CASSIAGELFF	TGTGCCAGTAGTATCGCCGGGGAGCTGTTTTTT
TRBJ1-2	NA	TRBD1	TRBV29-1	CSVGRGQGGYTF	TGCAGCGTTGGGAGGGGACAGGGAGGCTACACCTTC
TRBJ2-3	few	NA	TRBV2	CASGDSSDTQYF	TGTGCCAGCGGTGATAGCTCAGATACGCAGTATTTT
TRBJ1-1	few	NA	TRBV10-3	CAARDNENEAFF	TGTGCCGCCCGGGACAACGAAAATGAAGCTTTCTTT
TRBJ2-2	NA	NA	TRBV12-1	CASSVPRGAGELFF	TGTGCCAGCAGCGTCCCGCGGGGGGCCGGGGAGCTGTTTTTT
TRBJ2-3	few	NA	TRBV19	CASRAEGSGDTQYF	TGTGCCAGTAGGGCAGAGGGCAGCGGAGATACGCAGTATTTT
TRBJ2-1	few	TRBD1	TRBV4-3	CASSPGQGVYNEQFF	TGCGCCAGCAGCCCGGGACAGGGAGTCTACAATGAGCAGTTCTTC
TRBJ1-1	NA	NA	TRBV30	CAWSANMNTEAFF	TGTGCCTGGAGTGCAAACATGAACACTGAAGCTTTCTTT
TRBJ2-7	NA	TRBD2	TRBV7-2	CASSLGTSGKSSYEQYF	TGTGCCAGCAGCTTAGGGACTAGCGGGAAGAGCTCCTACGAGCAGTACTTC
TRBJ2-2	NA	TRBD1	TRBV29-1	CSVGQGISGELFF	TGCAGCGTTGGACAGGGAATATCCGGGGAGCTGTTTTTT
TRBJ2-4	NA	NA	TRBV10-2	CASSDSENIQYF	TGCGCCAGCAGTGATTCGGAAAACATTCAGTACTTC
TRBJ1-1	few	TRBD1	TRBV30	CASQTGELQF	TGTGCCTCACAGACAGGGGAGCTTCAGTTT
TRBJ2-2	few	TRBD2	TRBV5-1	CASSSISGGTGELFF	TGCGCCAGCAGCTCCATCAGCGGGGGCACCGGGGAGCTGTTTTTT
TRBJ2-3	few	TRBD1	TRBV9	CASSPRTGGAPNTQYF	TGTGCCAGCAGCCCCCGGACAGGGGGCGCCCCAAATACGCAGTATTTT
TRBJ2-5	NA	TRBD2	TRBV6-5	CASSQGLAGQETQYF	TGTGCCAGCAGTCAGGGACTAGCGGGGCAAGAGACCCAGTACTTC
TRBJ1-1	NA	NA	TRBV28	CASGSQGRDTEAFF	TGTGCCAGCGGGTCCCAGGGAAGGGACACTGAAGCTTTCTTT
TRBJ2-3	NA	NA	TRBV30	CAWSFSPVDTQYF	TGTGCCTGGAGTTTCTCCCCAGTGGATACGCAGTATTTT
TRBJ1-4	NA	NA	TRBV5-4	CASSPSGAPNEKLFF	TGTGCCAGCAGTCCCTCAGGGGCGCCTAATGAAAAACTGTTTTTT
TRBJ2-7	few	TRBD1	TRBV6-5	CASSRTGEGYEQYF	TGTGCCAGCAGCAGGACAGGGGAAGGGTACGAGCAGTACTTC
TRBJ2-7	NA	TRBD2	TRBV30	CAWMSAGRPYEQYF	TGTGCCTGGATGTCAGCGGGAAGACCTTACGAGCAGTACTTC
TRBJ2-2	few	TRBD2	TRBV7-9	CASSSGTSGSYAGELFF	TGTGCCAGCAGCTCAGGAACTAGCGGGAGTTATGCCGGGGAGCTGTTTTTT